This TCR beta chain emerged from a study of OX40 agonist ivuxolimab in advanced cancers. Study-level results: Both blood CD4+ and CD8+ T cells showed clonal growth by week 6 at 0.1 to 3.0 mg/kg.

Of note for this clone: No antigen is known for it.

The CDR3 spans 16 residues. Trimming took off 2 bases at V and 0 bases at J, with 11 bases between the two ends. Germline V gene sequence: CDR1 LNHDA, CDR2 SQIVND (reference sequence). The method was immunoSEQ multiplex PCR; TCRdb's version includes in-frame clones alone and lacks a portion of them. The data show approximately 88,000 clones, roughly 90% seen once. The chain joins TRBV19 to TRBJ1-3, with a weak D call TRBD1 (6 bases). Sample: CD4+ or CD8+ T cells sorted from blood, taken in a trial of the OX40 agonist ivuxolimab. The receptor was isolated from an adult with an advanced solid tumor such as melanoma, head and neck, liver or kidney cancer. The chain's CDR3 is CASSITRGTSGNTIYF. CDR3 bases: TGTGCCAGTAGTATAACAAGGGGGACCTCTGGAAACACCATATATTTT.